This note documents a single T cell receptor beta chain sequence. The antigen remains unidentified. The PCR was carried out with 60 Vbeta primers and 13 Jbeta primers. Sequencing used immunoSEQ multiplex PCR; TCRdb keeps in-frame clones, though not all of them. The sample yields around 150,000 clones, roughly 84% seen once. Germline V CDR1 and CDR2: SQVTM, ANQGSEA. Trimming took 8 bases from V and 4 from J, leaving 13 bases between them. The CDR3 consists of 12 residues. The data are from a study of cytomegalovirus exposure and HLA in healthy donors. The study, taken as a whole, reports: Follow-up analysis found HLA locus-dependent TCR association rates, highest for DRB1 and lowest for HLA-C. For most TCR beta V segments, an earlier analysis put the productive rate at about 87% or about 30% of the time. Sequencing likely generated an artifact that appeared as a cluster of highly shared sequence variants. Evidence from a later analysis indicated that most CMV-associated TCR beta chains looked HLA-restricted.

The sample taken for sequencing was PBMCs. This clonotype was sampled from a man in his fifties or sixties in good health and CMV-seropositive. The rearrangement uses TRBV29-1 and TRBJ2-3, with D possibly matching TRBD2 (5 bases). The chain's CDR3 is CSIRTSADTQYF. DNA for the CDR3: TGCAGCATCAGGACTTCGGCAGATACGCAGTATTTT.